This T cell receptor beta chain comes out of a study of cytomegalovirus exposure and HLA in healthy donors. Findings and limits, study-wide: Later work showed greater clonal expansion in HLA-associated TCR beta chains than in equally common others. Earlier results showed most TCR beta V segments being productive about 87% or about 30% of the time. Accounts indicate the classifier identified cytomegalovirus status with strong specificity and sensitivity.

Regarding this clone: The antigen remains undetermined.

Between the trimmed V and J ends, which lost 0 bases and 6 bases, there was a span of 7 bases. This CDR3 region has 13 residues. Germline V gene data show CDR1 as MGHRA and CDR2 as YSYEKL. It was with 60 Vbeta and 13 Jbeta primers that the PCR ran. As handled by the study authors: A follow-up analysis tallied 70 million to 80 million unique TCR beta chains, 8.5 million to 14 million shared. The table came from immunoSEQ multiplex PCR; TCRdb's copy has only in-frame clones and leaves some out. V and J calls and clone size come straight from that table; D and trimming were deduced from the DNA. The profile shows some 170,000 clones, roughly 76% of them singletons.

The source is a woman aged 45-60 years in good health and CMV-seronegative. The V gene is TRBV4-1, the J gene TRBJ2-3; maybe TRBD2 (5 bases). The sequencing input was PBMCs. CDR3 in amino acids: CASSQEAGDTQYF. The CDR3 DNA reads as TGCGCCAGCAGCCAAGAGGCGGGCGATACGCAGTATTTT.